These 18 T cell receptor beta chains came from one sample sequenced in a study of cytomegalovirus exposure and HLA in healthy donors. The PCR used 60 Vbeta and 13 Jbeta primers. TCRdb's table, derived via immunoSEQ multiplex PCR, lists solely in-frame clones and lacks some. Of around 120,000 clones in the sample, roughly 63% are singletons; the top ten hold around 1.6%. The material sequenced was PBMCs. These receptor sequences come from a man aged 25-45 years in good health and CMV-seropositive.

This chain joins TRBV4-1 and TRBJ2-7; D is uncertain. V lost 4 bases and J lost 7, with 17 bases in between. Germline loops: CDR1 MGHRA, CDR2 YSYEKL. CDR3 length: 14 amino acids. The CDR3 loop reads CASSPDPSLGEQYF. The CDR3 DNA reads TGCGCCAGCAGCCCAGACCCTTCTCTCGGTGAGCAGTACTTC.

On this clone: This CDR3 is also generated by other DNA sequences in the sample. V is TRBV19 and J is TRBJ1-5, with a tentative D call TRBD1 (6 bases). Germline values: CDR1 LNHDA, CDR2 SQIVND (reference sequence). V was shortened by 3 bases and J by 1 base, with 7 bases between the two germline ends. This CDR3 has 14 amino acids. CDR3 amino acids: CASSITGSNQPQHF. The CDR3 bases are TGTGCCAGTAGTATTACAGGGAGCAATCAGCCCCAGCATTTT.

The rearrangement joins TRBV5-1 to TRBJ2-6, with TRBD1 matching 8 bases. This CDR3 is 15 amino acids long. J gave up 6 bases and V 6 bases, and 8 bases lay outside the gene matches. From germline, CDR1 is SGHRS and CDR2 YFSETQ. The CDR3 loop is CASTTTGGTANVLTF. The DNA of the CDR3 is TGCGCCAGCACTACCACAGGGGGAACGGCCAACGTCCTGACTTTC.

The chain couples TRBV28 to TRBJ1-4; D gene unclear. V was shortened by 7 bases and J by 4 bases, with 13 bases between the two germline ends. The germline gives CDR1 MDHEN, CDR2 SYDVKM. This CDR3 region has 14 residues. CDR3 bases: TGTGCCAGCATCCGGGAGGGTTATAATGAAAAACTGTTTTTT. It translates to CASIREGYNEKLFF.

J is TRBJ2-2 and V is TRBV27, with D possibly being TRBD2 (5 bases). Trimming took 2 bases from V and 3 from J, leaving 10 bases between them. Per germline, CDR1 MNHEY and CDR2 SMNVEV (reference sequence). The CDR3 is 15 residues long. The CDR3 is CASSLGRVYTGELFF. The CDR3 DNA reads TGTGCCAGCAGTTTAGGGCGGGTGTACACCGGGGAGCTGTTTTTT.

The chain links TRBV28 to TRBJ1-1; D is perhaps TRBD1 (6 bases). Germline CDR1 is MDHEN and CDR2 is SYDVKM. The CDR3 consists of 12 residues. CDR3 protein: CATGGGNTEAFF. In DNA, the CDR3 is TGTGCAACGGGAGGGGGGAACACTGAAGCTTTCTTT.

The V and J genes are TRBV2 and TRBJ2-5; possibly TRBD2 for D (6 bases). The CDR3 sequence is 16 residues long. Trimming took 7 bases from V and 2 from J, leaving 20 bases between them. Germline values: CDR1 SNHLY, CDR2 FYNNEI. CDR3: CASKFWREGPQETQYF. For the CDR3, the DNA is TGTGCCAGCAAATTCTGGCGGGAAGGGCCACAAGAGACCCAGTACTTC. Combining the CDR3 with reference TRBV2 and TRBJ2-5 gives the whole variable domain EPEVTQTPSHQVTQMGQEVILRCVPISNHLYFYWYRQILGQKVEFLVSFYNNEISEKSEIFDDQFSVERPDGSNFTLKIRSTKLEDSAMYFCASKFWREGPQETQYFGPGTRLLVL.

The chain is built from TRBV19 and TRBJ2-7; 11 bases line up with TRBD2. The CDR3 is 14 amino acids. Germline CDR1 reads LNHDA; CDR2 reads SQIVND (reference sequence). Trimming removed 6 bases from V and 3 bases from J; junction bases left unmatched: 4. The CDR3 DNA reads TGTGCCAGTAGGGGGACTAGCGGAGACTACGAGCAGTACTTC. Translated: CASRGTSGDYEQYF.

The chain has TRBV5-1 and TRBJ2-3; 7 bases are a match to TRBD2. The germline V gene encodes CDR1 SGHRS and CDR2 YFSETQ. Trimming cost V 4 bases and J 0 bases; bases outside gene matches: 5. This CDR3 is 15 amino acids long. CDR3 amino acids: CASSLLAASTDTQYF. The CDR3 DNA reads TGCGCCAGCAGCCTGCTAGCGGCTAGCACAGATACGCAGTATTTT. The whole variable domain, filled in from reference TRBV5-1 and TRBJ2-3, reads KAGVTQTPRYLIKTRGQQVTLSCSPISGHRSVSWYQQTPGQGLQFLFEYFSETQRNKGNFPGRFSGRQFSNSRSEMNVSTLELGDSALYLCASSLLAASTDTQYFGPGTRLTVL.

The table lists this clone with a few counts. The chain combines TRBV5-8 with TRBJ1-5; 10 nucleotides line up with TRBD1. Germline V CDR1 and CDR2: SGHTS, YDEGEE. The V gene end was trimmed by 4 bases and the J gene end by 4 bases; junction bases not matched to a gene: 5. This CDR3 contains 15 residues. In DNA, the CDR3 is TGTGCCAGCAGCCCTAGGACAGGGGGGAATCAGCCCCAGCATTTT. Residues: CASSPRTGGNQPQHF.

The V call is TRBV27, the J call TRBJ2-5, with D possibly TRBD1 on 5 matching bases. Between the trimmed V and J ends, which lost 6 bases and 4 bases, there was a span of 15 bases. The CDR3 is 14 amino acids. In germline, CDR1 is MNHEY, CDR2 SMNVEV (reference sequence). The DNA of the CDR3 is TGTGCCAGCAGACAGGTACTCCTAGGAGAGACCCAGTACTTC. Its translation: CASRQVLLGETQYF.

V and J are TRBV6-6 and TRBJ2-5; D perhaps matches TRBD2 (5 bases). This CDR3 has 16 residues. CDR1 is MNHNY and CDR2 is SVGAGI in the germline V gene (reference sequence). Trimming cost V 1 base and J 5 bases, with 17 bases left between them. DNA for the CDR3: TGTGCCAGCAGTTACTTCCAGCGGAACGGCGGGGAGACCCAGTACTTC. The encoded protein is CASSYFQRNGGETQYF.

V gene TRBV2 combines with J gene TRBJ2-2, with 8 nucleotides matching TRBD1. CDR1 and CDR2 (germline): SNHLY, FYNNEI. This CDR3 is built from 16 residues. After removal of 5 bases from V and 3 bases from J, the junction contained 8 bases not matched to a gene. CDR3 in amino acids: CASSLRGPEDTGELFF. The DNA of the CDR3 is TGTGCCAGCAGTCTCAGGGGGCCAGAGGACACCGGGGAGCTGTTTTTT.

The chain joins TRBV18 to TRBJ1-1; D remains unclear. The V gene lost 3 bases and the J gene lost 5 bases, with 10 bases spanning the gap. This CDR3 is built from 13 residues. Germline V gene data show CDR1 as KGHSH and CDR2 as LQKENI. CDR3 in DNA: TGTGCCAGCTCACCCTCCGTTATGACTGAAGCTTTCTTT. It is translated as CASSPSVMTEAFF.

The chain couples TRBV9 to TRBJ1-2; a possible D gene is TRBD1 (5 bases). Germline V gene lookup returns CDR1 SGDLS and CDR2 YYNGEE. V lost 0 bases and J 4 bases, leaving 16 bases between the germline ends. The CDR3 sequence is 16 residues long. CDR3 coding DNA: TGTGCCAGCAGCGTAGCTGGGGAGGGGTTCATCTATGGCTACACCTTC. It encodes CASSVAGEGFIYGYTF.

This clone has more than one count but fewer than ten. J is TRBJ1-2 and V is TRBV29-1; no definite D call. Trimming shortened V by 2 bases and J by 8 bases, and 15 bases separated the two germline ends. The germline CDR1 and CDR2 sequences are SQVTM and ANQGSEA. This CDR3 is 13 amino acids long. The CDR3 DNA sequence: TGCAGCGTTGAATACGCTGGGAGATGGGGCTACACCTTC. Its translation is CSVEYAGRWGYTF.

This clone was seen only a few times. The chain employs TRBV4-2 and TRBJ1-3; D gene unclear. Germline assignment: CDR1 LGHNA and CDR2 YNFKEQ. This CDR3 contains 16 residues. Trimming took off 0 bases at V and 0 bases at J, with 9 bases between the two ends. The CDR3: CASSQDLVSSGNTIYF. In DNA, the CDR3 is TGTGCCAGCAGCCAAGATTTGGTGAGCTCTGGAAACACCATATATTTT.

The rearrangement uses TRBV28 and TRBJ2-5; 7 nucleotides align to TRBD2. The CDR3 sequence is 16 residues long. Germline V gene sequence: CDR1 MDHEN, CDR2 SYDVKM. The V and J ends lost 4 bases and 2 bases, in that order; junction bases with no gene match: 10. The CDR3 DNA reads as TGTGCCAGCAGTTCAAATGGGGAGGGTTTTCAAGAGACCCAGTACTTC. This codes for CASSSNGEGFQETQYF.